This T cell receptor (beta chain) was sequenced during a study of T cells expressing NK-cell markers. Study context: Sorted T-cell subsets CD3+CD56+NKG2C+, CD3+CD56+NKG2C- and CD3+CD56-NKG2C+ were TCR beta-sequenced. Sequencing covered eight donors, seven HCMV-seropositive and one seronegative.

TCRdb reprocessed the 5' RACE reads, keeping one entry per CDR3 protein, no DNA. The sample data list about 260,000 distinct CDR3 sequences. The sequenced sample consisted of blood T cells: a sorted CD56 or NKG2C T cell subset, CD4+ or CD8+ T cells, or bulk PBMC T cells (not recorded which). The sequence derives from a woman between 18 and 70 years old in good health.

This chain's CDR3 is CASSLSRGETQYF. The chain joins TRBV5-1 to TRBJ2-5; lacking DNA, the TRBD1 call made by TCRdb goes unchecked. Germline CDR1 reads SGHRS; CDR2 reads YFSETQ. The CDR3 is made up of 13 amino acids.